This T cell receptor beta chain was sequenced for a study of patients and donors after allogeneic stem cell transplantation. TCRdb analysed the RT-PCR reads with MiXCR anew, one entry per CDR3 protein. Of roughly 960,000 distinct CDR3 sequences listed, roughly 18% are singletons. CDR3 size: 15 residues. The germline gives CDR1 SEHNR, CDR2 FQNEAQ (reference sequence). V lost 7 bases and J lost 6, with 19 bases in between. This clonotype was seen repeatedly, ten times or more. The chain is built from TRBV7-9 and TRBJ1-5; D possibly corresponds to TRBD1 (5 bases). This receptor was taken from a human donor who was either an allogeneic HSCT recipient or a stem cell or donor lymphocyte infusion donor (not recorded which). It is not recorded whose cells these are; they may come from a transplant donor. Source material: blood, either unsorted or a sorted T cell fraction (not recorded which). CDR3 sequence reads: CASTGSGMLGQPQHF. The CDR3 nucleotides are TGTGCCAGCACAGGGAGTGGGATGTTGGGTCAGCCCCAGCATTTT. The entire variable domain, with the rest obtained from reference TRBV7-9 and TRBJ1-5, is as follows: DTGVSQNPRHKITKRGQNVTFRCDPISEHNRLYWYRQTLGQGPEFLTYFQNEAQLEKSRLLSDRFSAERPKGSFSTLEIQRTEQGDSAMYLCASTGSGMLGQPQHFGDGTRLSIL.